Below are 2 T cell receptor beta chains sequenced from a single sample in a study of blood T cell repertoires in COVID-19. Produced via immunoSEQ multiplex PCR; TCRdb's table is partial and in-frame only. The table records 300,000 or so clones, around nine tenths of them present only once. The material sequenced was PBMCs or T cells enriched from blood (not recorded which). The receptors shown here come from a man aged 55-75 years who had recovered from COVID-19.

The V gene is TRBV6-5, the J gene TRBJ1-3, with 8 nucleotides matching TRBD1. This CDR3 comprises 15 residues. Trimming took 6 bases from V and 4 from J; bases not matched to a gene: 8. Germline V gives CDR1 MNHEY, CDR2 SVGAGI. CDR3 sequence: CASRAQGADGNTIYF. The CDR3 DNA follows: TGTGCCAGCAGAGCCCAGGGGGCGGACGGAAACACCATATATTTT.

This rearrangement joins TRBV6-5 to TRBJ2-2; D not resolved. The CDR3 totals 12 residues. Per germline, CDR1 MNHEY and CDR2 SVGAGI. V was pared by 8 bases and J by 3 bases, with 7 bases between. CDR3 nucleotides: TGTGCCAGCTCCGAGGACACCGGGGAGCTGTTTTTT. Its translation is CASSEDTGELFF.